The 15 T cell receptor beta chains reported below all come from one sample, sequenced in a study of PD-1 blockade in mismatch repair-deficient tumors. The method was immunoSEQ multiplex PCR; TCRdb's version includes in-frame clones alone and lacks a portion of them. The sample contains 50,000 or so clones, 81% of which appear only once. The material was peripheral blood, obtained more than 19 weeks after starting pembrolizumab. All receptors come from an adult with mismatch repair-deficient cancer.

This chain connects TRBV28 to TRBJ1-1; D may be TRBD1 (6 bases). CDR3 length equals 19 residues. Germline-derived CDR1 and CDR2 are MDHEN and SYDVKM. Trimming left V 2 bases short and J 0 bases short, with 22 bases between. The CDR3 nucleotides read TGTGCCAGCAGTTTAGCTGCCGGGACAATTCCCCTTATGAACACTGAAGCTTTCTTT. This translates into CASSLAAGTIPLMNTEAFF.

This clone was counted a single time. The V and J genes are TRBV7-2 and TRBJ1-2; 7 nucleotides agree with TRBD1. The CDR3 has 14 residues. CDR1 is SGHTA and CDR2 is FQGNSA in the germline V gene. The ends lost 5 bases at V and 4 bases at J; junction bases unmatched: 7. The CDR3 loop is CASSRPGTAYGYTF. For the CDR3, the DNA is TGTGCCAGCAGCCGTCCAGGGACAGCCTATGGCTACACCTTC. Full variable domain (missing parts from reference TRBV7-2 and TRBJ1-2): GAGVSQSPSNKVTEKGKDVELRCDPISGHTALYWYRQSLGQGLEFLIYFQGNSAPDKSGLPSDRFSAERTGGSVSTLTIQRTQQEDSAVYLCASSRPGTAYGYTFGSGTRLTVV.

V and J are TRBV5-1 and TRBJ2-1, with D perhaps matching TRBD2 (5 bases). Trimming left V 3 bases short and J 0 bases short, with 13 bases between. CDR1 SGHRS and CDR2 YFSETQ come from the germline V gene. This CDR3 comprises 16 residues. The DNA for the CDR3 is TGCGCCAGCAGCTCCGCCAGAGGGTTCTCCTACAATGAGCAGTTCTTC. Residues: CASSSARGFSYNEQFF.

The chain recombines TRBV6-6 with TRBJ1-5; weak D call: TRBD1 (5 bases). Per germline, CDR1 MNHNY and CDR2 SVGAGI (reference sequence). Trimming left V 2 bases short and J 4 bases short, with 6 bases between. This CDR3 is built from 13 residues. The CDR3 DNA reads TGTGCCAGCAGTTACGGGGGGAATCAGCCCCAGCATTTT. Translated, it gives CASSYGGNQPQHF.

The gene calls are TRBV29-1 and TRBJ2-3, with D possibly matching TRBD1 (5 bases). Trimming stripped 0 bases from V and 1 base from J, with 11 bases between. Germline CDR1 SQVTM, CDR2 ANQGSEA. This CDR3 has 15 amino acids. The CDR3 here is CSVEDKLGGTDTQYF. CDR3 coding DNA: TGCAGCGTTGAAGATAAATTAGGGGGCACAGATACGCAGTATTTT.

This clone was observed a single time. In nucleotides, the CDR3 is TGTGCCAGCAGCTTGGGGGGACTAGCGGGAGGGCTGGTCACCGGGGAGCTGTTTTTT. Translating gives CASSLGGLAGGLVTGELFF. The V gene is TRBV5-4, the J gene TRBJ2-2, with 16 bases matching TRBD2. Per germline, CDR1 SGHNT and CDR2 YYREEE (reference sequence). Trimming removed 0 bases from V and 4 bases from J; junction bases left unmatched: 6. The CDR3 consists of 19 residues.

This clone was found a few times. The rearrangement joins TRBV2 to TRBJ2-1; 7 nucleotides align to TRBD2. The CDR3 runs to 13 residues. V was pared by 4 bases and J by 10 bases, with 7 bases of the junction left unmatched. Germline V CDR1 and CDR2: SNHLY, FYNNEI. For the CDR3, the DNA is TGTGCCAGCAGTGTTACTGGGGAGGGAGAGCAGTTCTTC. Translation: CASSVTGEGEQFF.

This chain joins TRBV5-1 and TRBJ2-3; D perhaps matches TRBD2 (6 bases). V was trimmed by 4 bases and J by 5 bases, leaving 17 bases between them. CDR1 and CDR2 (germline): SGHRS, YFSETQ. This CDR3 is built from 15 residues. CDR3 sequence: CASSPPREMIDTQYF. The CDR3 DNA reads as TGCGCCAGCAGCCCCCCTCGGGAGATGATAGATACGCAGTATTTT.

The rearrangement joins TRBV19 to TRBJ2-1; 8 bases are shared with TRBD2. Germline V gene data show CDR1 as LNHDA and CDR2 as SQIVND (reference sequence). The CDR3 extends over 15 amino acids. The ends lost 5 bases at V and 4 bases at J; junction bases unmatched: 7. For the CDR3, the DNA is TGTGCCAGTAGTCAGAGCGGGAGTAGGTACAATGAGCAGTTCTTC. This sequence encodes CASSQSGSRYNEQFF.

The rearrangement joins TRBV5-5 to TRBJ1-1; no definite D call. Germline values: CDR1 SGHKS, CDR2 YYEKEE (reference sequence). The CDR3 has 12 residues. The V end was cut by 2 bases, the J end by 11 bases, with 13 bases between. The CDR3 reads CASSFKEVSAFF. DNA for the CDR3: TGTGCCAGCAGCTTTAAGGAAGTATCGGCTTTCTTT.

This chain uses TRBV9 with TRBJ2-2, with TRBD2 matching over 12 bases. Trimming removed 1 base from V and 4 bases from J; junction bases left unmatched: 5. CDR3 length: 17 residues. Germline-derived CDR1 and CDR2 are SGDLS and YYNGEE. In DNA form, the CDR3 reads TGTGCCAGCAGCGTACTAGCGGGAGGGGTGACCACCGGGGAGCTGTTTTTT. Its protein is CASSVLAGGVTTGELFF.

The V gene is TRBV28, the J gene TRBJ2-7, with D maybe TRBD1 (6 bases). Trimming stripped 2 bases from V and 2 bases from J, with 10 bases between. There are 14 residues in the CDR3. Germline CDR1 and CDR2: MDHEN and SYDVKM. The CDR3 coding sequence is TGTGCCAGCAGTTTAATCAGGGGACCCTACGAGCAGTACTTC. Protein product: CASSLIRGPYEQYF.

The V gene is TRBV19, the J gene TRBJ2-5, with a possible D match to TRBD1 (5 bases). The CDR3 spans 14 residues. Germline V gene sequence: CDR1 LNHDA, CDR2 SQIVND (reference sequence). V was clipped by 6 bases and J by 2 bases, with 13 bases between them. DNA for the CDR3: TGTGCCAGTAGCGGCAGGGATCTACAAGAGACCCAGTACTTC. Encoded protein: CASSGRDLQETQYF.

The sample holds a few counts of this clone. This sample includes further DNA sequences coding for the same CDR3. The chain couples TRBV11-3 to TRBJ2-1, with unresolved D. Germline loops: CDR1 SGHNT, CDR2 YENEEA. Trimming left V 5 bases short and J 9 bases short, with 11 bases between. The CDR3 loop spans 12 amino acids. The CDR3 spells CASSLVLGEQFF. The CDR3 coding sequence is TGTGCCAGCAGCCTAGTGCTCGGTGAGCAGTTCTTC.

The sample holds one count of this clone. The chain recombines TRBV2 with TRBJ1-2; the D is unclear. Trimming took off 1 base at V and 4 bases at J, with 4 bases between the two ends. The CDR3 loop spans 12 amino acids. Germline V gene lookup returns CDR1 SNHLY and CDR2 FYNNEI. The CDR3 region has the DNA TGTGCCAGCAGTGAAGACAGCTATGGCTACACCTTC. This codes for CASSEDSYGYTF. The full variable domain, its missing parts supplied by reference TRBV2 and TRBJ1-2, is EPEVTQTPSHQVTQMGQEVILRCVPISNHLYFYWYRQILGQKVEFLVSFYNNEISEKSEIFDDQFSVERPDGSNFTLKIRSTKLEDSAMYFCASSEDSYGYTFGSGTRLTVV.